One and the same sample provided the 27 T cell receptor beta chains below, sequenced in a study of blood T cell repertoires in COVID-19. TCRdb keeps only in-frame clones here, not all; method: immunoSEQ multiplex PCR. This sample yields under 250,000 clones, of which more than 75% are seen a single time; about 1.6% belongs to the top ten. The sequencing sample was made of peripheral blood. The receptors shown here come from a woman in her sixties or seventies who had recovered from COVID-19.

V is TRBV28 and J is TRBJ2-1; 12 nucleotides agree with TRBD2. This CDR3 region has 15 residues. Looked up from germline, CDR1 is MDHEN and CDR2 is SYDVKM. The junction had 6 bases not matched to a gene; V was cut back by 6 bases and J by 6 bases. The chain's CDR3 is CASRTSSGGANEQFF. CDR3 in DNA: TGTGCCAGCAGAACCTCTAGCGGGGGGGCCAATGAGCAGTTCTTC.

This clone was seen once. This chain joins TRBV7-9 and TRBJ1-5; D call uncertain. There are 15 residues in the CDR3. Germline-derived CDR1 and CDR2 are SEHNR and FQNEAQ (reference sequence). The ends were cut back, 4 bases at V and 3 bases at J, with 13 bases in the middle. CDR3 sequence reads: CASSSWGGNNQPQHF. The CDR3 DNA is TGTGCCAGCAGCTCATGGGGAGGGAACAATCAGCCCCAGCATTTT.

The chain links TRBV29-1 to TRBJ1-3, with unresolved D. Trimming took 1 base from V and 4 from J, leaving 14 bases between them. The germline gives CDR1 SQVTM, CDR2 ANQGSEA. The CDR3 spans 15 residues. Written as DNA, the CDR3 is TGCAGCGTTGAAGTGTTGAGGGAATCGGGAAACACCATATATTTT. This sequence encodes CSVEVLRESGNTIYF.

The V gene is TRBV5-5, the J gene TRBJ2-7; 7 bases align to TRBD2. In germline, CDR1 is SGHKS, CDR2 YYEKEE (reference sequence). The V and J ends lost 0 bases and 2 bases, in that order; junction bases with no gene match: 14. The CDR3 sequence is 18 residues long. CDR3 in amino acids: CASSLVGLGPRGAYEQYF. The CDR3 coding sequence is TGTGCCAGCAGCTTGGTTGGGTTGGGACCTCGGGGGGCCTACGAGCAGTACTTC.

The chain employs TRBV4-3 and TRBJ2-4, with 9 nucleotides matching TRBD1. V was pared by 1 base and J by 6 bases, with 4 bases of the junction left unmatched. This CDR3 is 15 amino acids long. The germline gives CDR1 LGHNA, CDR2 YSLEER. The CDR3 nucleotides are TGCGCCAGCAGCCAAGGGGGGGGACAGGGAAACATTCAGTACTTC. The encoded protein is CASSQGGGQGNIQYF.

This clone was observed a handful of times. The chain links TRBV25-1 to TRBJ2-1; unclear D gene. In germline, CDR1 is MGHDK, CDR2 SYGVNS. There are 12 residues in the CDR3. V was clipped by 5 bases and J by 8 bases, with 10 bases between them. In DNA, the CDR3 is TGTGCCAGCAGTACTACTTGGGATGAGCAGTTCTTC. Translated, it gives CASSTTWDEQFF.

The CDR3 sequence is CASSHVLPGYTF. As DNA, the CDR3 is TGTGCCAGCAGCCACGTACTCCCCGGCTACACCTTC. The chain is built from TRBV5-6 and TRBJ1-2; no clear D gene. This CDR3 contains 12 residues. The ends were cut back, 4 bases at V and 8 bases at J, with 12 bases in the middle. Per germline, CDR1 SGHDT and CDR2 YYEEEE.

In this sample, this clone turned up once. The chain employs TRBV7-2 and TRBJ2-3, with 8 bases that match TRBD2. CDR1 SGHTA and CDR2 FQGNSA come from the germline V gene. The ends lost 0 bases at V and 8 bases at J; junction bases unmatched: 4. The CDR3 extends over 14 amino acids. The chain's CDR3 is CASSLASGGATQYF. In DNA, the CDR3 is TGTGCCAGCAGCTTAGCAAGCGGGGGAGCTACGCAGTATTTT.

The chain couples TRBV27 to TRBJ2-3; the D gene is possibly TRBD2 (6 bases). From germline, CDR1 is MNHEY and CDR2 SMNVEV (reference sequence). The CDR3 extends over 15 amino acids. V was pared by 5 bases and J by 0 bases, with 12 bases between. The CDR3 DNA reads TGTGCCAGCAGTGGCGCTCGGGGGAGCACAGATACGCAGTATTTT. This sequence encodes CASSGARGSTDTQYF.

This chain joins TRBV19 and TRBJ1-3, with D perhaps matching TRBD1 (6 bases). Germline V gene lookup returns CDR1 LNHDA and CDR2 SQIVND (reference sequence). With 5 bases removed from V and 4 bases from J, the gap between germline ends came to 18 bases. This CDR3 comprises 16 residues. The CDR3: CASSAPGHRAGNTIYF. CDR3 bases: TGTGCCAGTAGTGCTCCGGGACATCGGGCCGGAAACACCATATATTTT.

V gene TRBV20-1 combines with J gene TRBJ2-5; 7 nucleotides agree with TRBD2. Germline V CDR1 and CDR2: DFQATT, SNEGSKA (reference sequence). The CDR3 contains 13 residues. Trimming cost V 3 bases and J 0 bases; bases outside gene matches: 1. The CDR3 DNA reads TGCAGTGCTAGTGCGGGGGACCAAGAGACCCAGTACTTC. Translation gives CSASAGDQETQYF.

The chain links TRBV5-1 to TRBJ2-2; 7 bases are shared with TRBD1. V was pared by 6 bases and J by 1 base, with 6 bases of the junction left unmatched. This CDR3 comprises 15 residues. Germline CDR1 is SGHRS and CDR2 is YFSETQ. CDR3 bases: TGCGCCAGCAAAGATCCAGGGGGGAACACCGGGGAGCTGTTTTTT. This sequence encodes CASKDPGGNTGELFF. The whole variable domain, filled in from reference TRBV5-1 and TRBJ2-2, reads KAGVTQTPRYLIKTRGQQVTLSCSPISGHRSVSWYQQTPGQGLQFLFEYFSETQRNKGNFPGRFSGRQFSNSRSEMNVSTLELGDSALYLCASKDPGGNTGELFFGEGSRLTVL.

The chain carries TRBV7-3 and TRBJ2-2, with 14 positions matching TRBD2. V lost 6 bases and J lost 0; bases outside the gene matches: 3. CDR1 is SGHTA, CDR2 FQGTGA, per germline. The CDR3 extends over 17 amino acids. CDR3 sequence reads: CASRGLAGASNTGELFF. DNA of the CDR3: TGTGCCAGCAGGGGACTAGCGGGGGCATCGAACACCGGGGAGCTGTTTTTT.

The chain joins TRBV14 to TRBJ1-2; no clear D. Germline CDR1 SGHDN, CDR2 FVKESK. Trimming shortened V by 0 bases and J by 6 bases, and 11 bases separated the two germline ends. This CDR3 contains 14 residues. The CDR3 is CASSQDSKINGYTF. CDR3 bases: TGTGCCAGCAGCCAAGATTCTAAGATAAATGGCTACACCTTC.

Here the CDR3 DNA reads TGTGCCAGCAGCGCTACAGGGGGCAAGGGGGAAAAACTGTTTTTT. It encodes CASSATGGKGEKLFF. V gene TRBV4-2 combines with J gene TRBJ1-4, with 9 bases aligning to TRBD1. CDR1 is LGHNA and CDR2 is YNFKEQ in the germline V gene. The CDR3 has 15 residues. V shed 5 bases, J shed 8 bases, and the junction held 9 bases outside the gene matches.

This rearrangement joins TRBV18 to TRBJ1-2; D remains unclear. The V gene lost 4 bases and the J gene lost 2 bases, with 8 bases spanning the gap. Germline V gene sequence: CDR1 KGHSH, CDR2 LQKENI. The length of the CDR3 is 13 residues. The CDR3 DNA follows: TGTGCCAGCTCACATGAACTAAACTATGGCTACACCTTC. This gives the protein CASSHELNYGYTF.

The chain carries TRBV4-1 and TRBJ1-2; D may be TRBD1 (5 bases). V was shortened by 5 bases and J by 2 bases, with 9 bases between the two germline ends. This CDR3 region has 13 residues. Germline lookup yields CDR1 MGHRA and CDR2 YSYEKL. Written as DNA, the CDR3 is TGCGCCAGCAGCGAAGGACACAACTATGGCTACACCTTC. It is translated as CASSEGHNYGYTF.

This chain uses TRBV7-6 with TRBJ2-3; 12 positions match TRBD2. The CDR3 runs to 16 residues. V was clipped by 5 bases and J by 5 bases; unmatched bases: 8. Germline assignment: CDR1 SGHVS and CDR2 FNYEAQ. CDR3 in amino acids: CASSAELAGGLDTQYF. The CDR3 nucleotides are TGTGCCAGCAGCGCGGAACTAGCGGGGGGCTTAGATACGCAGTATTTT.

V gene TRBV7-2 combines with J gene TRBJ1-2, with D unclear. The germline V and J ends were trimmed by 0 bases and 5 bases, with 16 bases remaining between them. Germline V gene lookup returns CDR1 SGHTA and CDR2 FQGNSA. This CDR3 is 16 amino acids long. CDR3 region: CASSLAREGSGYGYTF. In DNA form, the CDR3 reads TGTGCCAGCAGCTTAGCTCGGGAAGGGAGCGGGTATGGCTACACCTTC. Variable domain in full (rest from reference TRBV7-2 and TRBJ1-2): GAGVSQSPSNKVTEKGKDVELRCDPISGHTALYWYRQSLGQGLEFLIYFQGNSAPDKSGLPSDRFSAERTGGSVSTLTIQRTQQEDSAVYLCASSLAREGSGYGYTFGSGTRLTVV.

The DNA of the CDR3 is TGTGCCAGCAAACGACAGGGCCTTGGCACTGAAGCTTTCTTT. Its translation: CASKRQGLGTEAFF. The chain joins TRBV6-5 to TRBJ1-1; 7 bases line up with TRBD1. Germline lookup yields CDR1 MNHEY and CDR2 SVGAGI. V gave up 7 bases and J gave up 4 bases; unmatched junction bases: 9. CDR3 length: 14 residues.

The rearrangement joins TRBV15 to TRBJ1-6, with 7 nucleotides matching TRBD1. CDR3 size: 14 residues. V shed 8 bases, J shed 2 bases, and the junction held 3 bases outside the gene matches. The germline V gene encodes CDR1 LNHNV and CDR2 YYDKDF (reference sequence). This CDR3 reads CATDQGAYNSPLHF. The CDR3 nucleotides are TGTGCCACCGACCAGGGGGCCTATAATTCACCCCTCCACTTT.

V gene TRBV19 combines with J gene TRBJ2-7, with 7 bases identical to TRBD1. In germline, CDR1 is LNHDA, CDR2 SQIVND (reference sequence). With V trimmed by 5 bases and J by 6 bases, 7 bases remained unmatched. This CDR3 spans 13 amino acids. The CDR3 DNA is TGTGCCAGTAGTCGACAGGGTTACGTCGAGCAGTACTTC. It is translated as CASSRQGYVEQYF.

A remark on this clone: Other DNA sequences in this sample translate to the same CDR3. This sequence joins TRBV29-1 and TRBJ1-2; 9 bases align to TRBD1. J lost 2 bases, V lost 6 bases, and 4 bases had no gene match. The CDR3 spans 13 residues. CDR1 is SQVTM, CDR2 ANQGSEA, per germline. CDR3 loop: CSVAGQGNYGYTF. CDR3 sequence (DNA): TGCAGCGTGGCGGGACAGGGAAACTATGGCTACACCTTC.

This clone showed up just once. The chain uses TRBV28 and TRBJ1-5; 7 nucleotides agree with TRBD1. The CDR3 has 16 residues. V lost 7 bases, J lost 5 bases, and 14 bases stayed unmatched. CDR1 MDHEN and CDR2 SYDVKM come from the germline V gene. In DNA form, the CDR3 reads TGTGCCAGCACTCTACCCTCGGGACAGTATTATCAGCCCCAGCATTTT. Translation: CASTLPSGQYYQPQHF.

The J gene is TRBJ1-5, the V gene TRBV27, with D maybe TRBD1 (6 bases). CDR1 is MNHEY, CDR2 SMNVEV, per germline (reference sequence). This CDR3 region has 13 residues. Trimming cost V 6 bases and J 6 bases, with 12 bases left between them. The CDR3 nucleotides read TGTGCCAGCAGACCGAACAGGGTTCAGCCCCAGCATTTT. Translated: CASRPNRVQPQHF.

V and J are TRBV7-2 and TRBJ2-4; 9 nucleotides line up with TRBD2. The CDR3 consists of 16 residues. V lost 2 bases to trimming and J lost 5 bases; unmatched junction nucleotides: 7. Per germline, CDR1 SGHTA and CDR2 FQGNSA. CDR3 in DNA: TGTGCCAGCAGCTTAATGGCGGGGGGGCCCCAAAACATTCAGTACTTC. Its protein product is CASSLMAGGPQNIQYF.

The count of this clone is one. The chain's CDR3 is CASSPTRIGNTEAFF. In DNA, the CDR3 is TGTGCCAGCAGCCCAACGAGGATAGGAAACACTGAAGCTTTCTTT. The genes are TRBV3-1 (or the pseudogene TRBV3-2) and TRBJ1-1; no definite D call. The CDR3 is made up of 15 amino acids. V lost 4 bases and J 2 bases, leaving 14 bases between the germline ends. Germline loops: CDR1 LGHDT, CDR2 YNNKEL (reference sequence).